This T cell receptor beta chain was retrieved from a study of shared clonotypes between healthy human individuals. CDR3 length: 17 residues. Germline V gives CDR1 KGHSH, CDR2 LQKENI. The V gene lost 5 bases and the J gene lost 0 bases, with 18 bases spanning the gap. The donors, all of them Caucasian adults, lived in Nashville, Tennessee. TCRdb's copy holds only in-frame clones and misses some; the assay was immunoSEQ multiplex PCR. This table has 2,500,000 or so clones, about 90% appearing once. Source material: naive CD4+ T cells from PBMCs. Subset of the sample: CD45RA+ positively selected. The receptor was derived from a man younger than 35 in good health. Some clones in this sample may be carry-over from other donors' samples. V is TRBV18 and J is TRBJ2-3; TRBD1 or TRBD2 may be the D gene (6 bases each). CDR3 in DNA: TGTGCCAGCTCATCGGGGGACATCTCCCTTAGCACAGATACGCAGTATTTT. Translating gives CASSSGDISLSTDTQYF.